Listed here are 21 T cell receptor beta chains from one sample, sequenced in a study of blood T cell repertoires in COVID-19. Here immunoSEQ multiplex PCR was the method, and the copy in TCRdb shows in-frame clones only, minus some. This sample has 310,000 or so clones, with about 93% found just once. Sequencing was done on a sample of PBMCs or T cells enriched from blood (not recorded which). The receptors were sampled from a woman in her 30s who had recovered from COVID-19.

The V gene is TRBV28, the J gene TRBJ1-6, with 8 bases lining up with TRBD1. Germline CDR1 is MDHEN and CDR2 is SYDVKM. The CDR3 is 18 residues long. The V gene end was trimmed by 6 bases and the J gene end by 7 bases; junction bases not matched to a gene: 17. The CDR3 DNA reads TGTGCCAGCAGCCTTTCTTACCGGGACAGGAAAGGGAATTCACCCCTCCACTTT. This translates into CASSLSYRDRKGNSPLHF.

This chain links TRBV5-4 with TRBJ2-2; 12 nucleotides match TRBD2. J was trimmed by 3 bases and V by 4 bases; bases with no gene match: 4. The germline V gene encodes CDR1 SGHNT and CDR2 YYREEE (reference sequence). This CDR3 is built from 16 residues. CDR3 nucleotides: TGTGCCAGCAGCGGGGGACTAGCGGGCTACACCGGGGAGCTGTTTTTT. Translation gives CASSGGLAGYTGELFF.

This clone has a single count. The genes are TRBV10-3 and TRBJ2-1; 8 bases line up with TRBD2. Losses at the gene ends were 10 bases for V and 5 bases for J; bases not matched to a gene: 13. The CDR3 runs to 15 residues. From germline, CDR1 is ENHRY and CDR2 SYGVKD. The CDR3, as DNA: TGTGCCACCAGAGGTAGCGGGAACGCCCACAATGAGCAGTTCTTC. Translating it yields CATRGSGNAHNEQFF.

The V call is TRBV28, the J call TRBJ1-6, with 7 bases lining up with TRBD1. Germline CDR1 is MDHEN and CDR2 is SYDVKM. V trimming: 3 bases; J trimming: 8 bases; junction bases outside the gene matches: 4. CDR3 size: 14 residues. The CDR3 sequence: CASSLTGLDSPLHF. The CDR3 DNA follows: TGTGCCAGCAGTTTGACAGGGTTAGATTCACCCCTCCACTTT.

The V and J genes are TRBV27 and TRBJ2-7; 8 nucleotides align to TRBD1. The CDR3 consists of 16 residues. Looked up from germline, CDR1 is MNHEY and CDR2 is SMNVEV (reference sequence). V shed 2 bases, J shed 3 bases, and the junction held 9 bases outside the gene matches. The CDR3 is CASSLAGFDRGYEQYF. CDR3 nucleotides: TGTGCCAGCAGTTTAGCTGGATTTGACAGGGGCTACGAGCAGTACTTC.

This clone was detected once. The rearrangement joins TRBV11-2 to TRBJ2-5; 9 nucleotides align to TRBD2. J lost 5 bases, V lost 5 bases, and 12 bases had no gene match. The CDR3 spans 16 residues. The germline CDR1 and CDR2 sequences are SGHAT and FQNNGV. The CDR3: CASSPGGGRGEETQYF. The CDR3 nucleotides read TGTGCCAGCAGCCCGGGAGGCGGGAGGGGAGAGGAGACCCAGTACTTC.

V and J are TRBV5-1 and TRBJ2-1; unclear D gene. The germline CDR1 and CDR2 sequences are SGHRS and YFSETQ. The CDR3 spans 15 residues. V was clipped by 4 bases and J by 0 bases, with 11 bases between them. The DNA for the CDR3 is TGCGCCAGCAGCGACACACCAAGCTCCTACAATGAGCAGTTCTTC. It yields the protein CASSDTPSSYNEQFF. Based on the CDR3 plus reference TRBV5-1 and TRBJ2-1, the full variable domain is KAGVTQTPRYLIKTRGQQVTLSCSPISGHRSVSWYQQTPGQGLQFLFEYFSETQRNKGNFPGRFSGRQFSNSRSEMNVSTLELGDSALYLCASSDTPSSYNEQFFGPGTRLTVL.

The chain employs TRBV29-1 and TRBJ2-1; no reliable D call. V was cut by 5 bases and J by 0 bases, with 8 bases left in between. The CDR3 totals 13 residues. Germline CDR1 SQVTM, CDR2 ANQGSEA. The CDR3 DNA sequence: TGCAGCGTTCCACAGAGCTCCTACAATGAGCAGTTCTTC. The encoded protein is CSVPQSSYNEQFF.

This clone has a handful of counts. V gene TRBV7-9 combines with J gene TRBJ1-5; TRBD1 aligns across 11 bases. Germline loops: CDR1 SEHNR, CDR2 FQNEAQ (reference sequence). Trimming removed 5 bases from V and 6 bases from J; junction bases left unmatched: 6. This CDR3 is built from 15 residues. The CDR3 loop reads CASSADRGQVQPQHF. CDR3 sequence (DNA): TGTGCCAGCAGCGCGGACAGGGGGCAGGTTCAGCCCCAGCATTTT.

V is TRBV28 and J is TRBJ2-3; 7 bases align to TRBD1. This CDR3 is 16 amino acids long. The ends lost 4 bases at V and 1 base at J; junction bases unmatched: 8. Germline CDR1 reads MDHEN; CDR2 reads SYDVKM. CDR3 bases: TGTGCCAGCAGTTCCCTACGGACAGGACGCACAGATACGCAGTATTTT. The encoded protein is CASSSLRTGRTDTQYF.

The chain recombines TRBV24-1 with TRBJ2-1, with D possibly TRBD2 on 5 matching bases. Germline V gene data show CDR1 as KGHDR and CDR2 as SFDVKD. The CDR3 length is 16 residues. The V gene lost 5 bases and the J gene lost 6 bases, with 19 bases spanning the gap. CDR3 sequence (DNA): TGTGCCACCAGTGCTAGTGAGCTAGCCGGGTTCAATGAGCAGTTCTTC. Translating it yields CATSASELAGFNEQFF.

CDR3 coding DNA: TGTGCCAGCAGCTTAAGGTGGGCTGAAGCAGAGACCCAGTACTTC. This translates into CASSLRWAEAETQYF. The gene calls are TRBV11-1 and TRBJ2-5; no clear D. The CDR3 is 15 residues long. The germline V and J ends were trimmed by 2 bases and 4 bases, with 14 bases remaining between them. Germline values: CDR1 SGHAT, CDR2 FQDESV (reference sequence).

This chain connects TRBV27 to TRBJ1-4; unclear D gene. From germline, CDR1 is MNHEY and CDR2 SMNVEV (reference sequence). Trimming took 4 bases from V and 8 from J, leaving 14 bases between them. The CDR3 length is 14 residues. The CDR3 sequence is CASSSLGREEKLFF. Here the CDR3 DNA reads TGTGCCAGCAGTTCGTTAGGGAGGGAGGAAAAACTGTTTTTT. Full variable domain (outside the CDR3, taken from reference TRBV27 and TRBJ1-4): EAQVTQNPRYLITVTGKKLTVTCSQNMNHEYMSWYRQDPGLGLRQIYYSMNVEVTDKGDVPEGYKVSRKEKRNFPLILESPSPNQTSLYFCASSSLGREEKLFFGSGTQLSVL.

The chain is built from TRBV30 and TRBJ1-3, with D perhaps matching TRBD1 (5 bases). Per the germline V gene, CDR1 is GTSNPN and CDR2 is SVGIG (reference sequence). The CDR3 consists of 13 residues. The V and J ends lost 6 bases and 0 bases respectively, with 9 bases between them. Here the CDR3 reads CACRGASGNTIYF. DNA for the CDR3: TGTGCCTGTCGCGGGGCCTCTGGAAACACCATATATTTT.

This clone appeared once. The V and J genes are TRBV9 and TRBJ2-2, with 8 bases identical to TRBD1. The germline gives CDR1 SGDLS, CDR2 YYNGEE. V was clipped by 4 bases and J by 0 bases; unmatched bases: 5. This CDR3 spans 16 amino acids. The CDR3 bases are TGTGCCAGCAGCATGAGGACAGGGACGAACACCGGGGAGCTGTTTTTT. Translation: CASSMRTGTNTGELFF.

V usage is TRBV18 and J usage is TRBJ1-5, with D possibly TRBD1 on 5 matching bases. CDR1 KGHSH and CDR2 LQKENI come from the germline V gene. This CDR3 is 13 amino acids long. The V gene lost 5 bases and the J gene lost 3 bases, with 8 bases spanning the gap. CDR3 DNA sequence: TGTGCCAGCTCAGACAGCATCAATCAGCCCCAGCATTTT. Encoded protein: CASSDSINQPQHF.

The chain joins TRBV5-4 to TRBJ2-2; 7 nucleotides agree with TRBD1. CDR1 and CDR2 from the germline V gene are SGHNT and YYREEE (reference sequence). This CDR3 contains 12 residues. Germline trimming cut 4 bases from V and 6 bases from J; bases unmatched to any gene: 0. The DNA for the CDR3 is TGTGCCAGCAGCCAGGGGGCCGGGGAGCTGTTTTTT. Protein: CASSQGAGELFF. Based on the CDR3 plus reference TRBV5-4 and TRBJ2-2, the full variable domain is ETGVTQSPTHLIKTRGQQVTLRCSSQSGHNTVSWYQQALGQGPQFIFQYYREEENGRGNFPPRFSGLQFPNYSSELNVNALELDDSALYLCASSQGAGELFFGEGSRLTVL.

The J gene is TRBJ2-3, the V gene TRBV5-1, with 13 bases that match TRBD2. The CDR3 extends over 18 amino acids. J was trimmed by 2 bases and V by 0 bases; bases with no gene match: 6. The germline V gene encodes CDR1 SGHRS and CDR2 YFSETQ. The CDR3 region has the DNA TGCGCCAGCAGCTTGGGATGGGGACTAGCGGGAAACACAGATACGCAGTATTTT. It is translated as CASSLGWGLAGNTDTQYF.

The V call is TRBV19, the J call TRBJ2-1; 10 bases are shared with TRBD2. There are 16 residues in the CDR3. V trimming: 5 bases; J trimming: 3 bases; junction bases outside the gene matches: 7. Germline CDR1 is LNHDA and CDR2 is SQIVND (reference sequence). As DNA, the CDR3 is TGTGCCAGTAGTCCCCGGTGGACTAGCGGCTACAATGAGCAGTTCTTC. As protein: CASSPRWTSGYNEQFF.

This sequence joins TRBV19 and TRBJ2-1, with 7 positions matching TRBD1. V was clipped by 8 bases and J by 3 bases; unmatched bases: 10. The CDR3 contains 15 residues. CDR1 is LNHDA and CDR2 is SQIVND in the germline V gene (reference sequence). As DNA, the CDR3 is TGTGCCAGTGCGAGGGGGCGAGACAACTACAATGAGCAGTTCTTC. Amino acids: CASARGRDNYNEQFF. Full variable domain (missing parts from reference TRBV19 and TRBJ2-1): DGGITQSPKYLFRKEGQNVTLSCEQNLNHDAMYWYRQDPGQGLRLIYYSQIVNDFQKGDIAEGYSVSREKKESFPLTVTSAQKNPTAFYLCASARGRDNYNEQFFGPGTRLTVL.

The genes are TRBV28 and TRBJ1-2, with 8 bases aligning to TRBD1. The CDR3 runs 14 residues. Germline-derived CDR1 and CDR2 are MDHEN and SYDVKM. With 5 bases clipped from V and 5 bases from J, the junction kept 7 bases outside the gene matches. CDR3 in amino acids: CASSRRQGRYGYTF. The CDR3, as DNA: TGTGCCAGCAGTCGTCGACAGGGGAGATATGGCTACACCTTC.